This T cell receptor beta chain comes out of a study of cytomegalovirus exposure and HLA in healthy donors. Overall study context: Findings of an earlier analysis included some 120 million unique TCR beta sequences from some 200 million T cells.

This clone appeared a single time. The antigen is not known. Use of 60 Vbeta and 13 Jbeta primers characterized the PCR. Measured with immunoSEQ multiplex PCR; TCRdb has only the in-frame clones, and not every one. Here the sample spans roughly 170,000 clones, roughly 88% being singletons. Findings of the study overall: Solely CMV serostatus was available to characterize immune exposure.

V was pared by 6 bases and J by 9 bases, with 10 bases of the junction left unmatched. Looked up from germline, CDR1 is SEHNR and CDR2 is FQNEAQ (reference sequence). The CDR3 is 15 amino acids. V gene TRBV7-9 combines with J gene TRBJ1-6; 8 bases agree with TRBD1. Sequencing was performed on PBMCs. The TCR sequence derives from a girl aged 2-10 years in good health and CMV-seropositive. CDR3 sequence (DNA): TGTGCCAGCAGTCCAACGACAGGGGAGGTTTCACCCCTCCACTTT. Its protein product is CASSPTTGEVSPLHF.